These 3 T cell receptor beta chains were all obtained from the same sample, sequenced in a study of cytomegalovirus exposure and HLA in healthy donors. 13 Jbeta primers and 60 Vbeta primers were used for the PCR. The data were produced by immunoSEQ multiplex PCR, yet TCRdb's version contains in-frame clones alone and is incomplete. The table has 95,000 to 100,000 clones, roughly three quarters seen once. The specimen was PBMCs. These receptors originate from a female donor in good health and CMV-seronegative.

The J gene is TRBJ2-3, the V gene TRBV5-1; D is perhaps TRBD2 (5 bases). V was cut by 1 base and J by 2 bases, with 14 bases left in between. The CDR3 has 16 amino acids. Germline lookup yields CDR1 SGHRS and CDR2 YFSETQ. Written as DNA, the CDR3 is TGCGCCAGCAGCTTGAGTGGGAGCGGCCCCACAGATACGCAGTATTTT. Protein sequence: CASSLSGSGPTDTQYF.

The chain carries TRBV6-6 and TRBJ1-1, with 7 bases aligning to TRBD1. V shed 5 bases, J shed 7 bases, and the junction held 4 bases outside the gene matches. CDR3 length: 12 residues. CDR1 is MNHNY, CDR2 SVGAGI, per germline (reference sequence). The DNA for the CDR3 is TGTGCCAGCAGTCGACAGGGTCTTGAAGCTTTCTTT. Its translation is CASSRQGLEAFF.

The V and J genes are TRBV9 and TRBJ1-5; maybe TRBD1 (5 bases). The CDR3 has 15 residues. Germline V gene data show CDR1 as SGDLS and CDR2 as YYNGEE. V lost 0 bases and J 7 bases, leaving 14 bases between the germline ends. The CDR3 loop is CASSVAGDPRQPQHF. The CDR3 DNA follows: TGTGCCAGCAGCGTAGCGGGGGATCCAAGGCAGCCCCAGCATTTT.